One sample yielded the 11 T cell receptor beta chains listed below, sequenced in a study of tumor-infiltrating lymphocytes in oesophageal squamous cell carcinoma. TCRdb used MiXCR to reprocess the PCR reads, holding one entry per CDR3 protein. The sample holds more than 15,000 distinct CDR3 sequences, 45% to 50% seen once. Sample: normal esophageal tissue next to the tumor. The receptors were gathered from a female donor with esophageal squamous cell carcinoma.

With respect to this clonotype: The junction departs from germline at one end; a sequencing error may be responsible. The chain links TRBV24-1 to TRBJ2-1, with D possibly TRBD1 on 5 matching bases. Germline V gene lookup returns CDR1 KGHDR and CDR2 SFDVKD. CDR3 length: 13 residues. The CDR3 here is CATSPPQGYEQYF. The CDR3 bases are TGTGCCACCAGTCCCCCGCAGGGCTACGAGCAGTACTTT.

This clonotype was observed a handful of times. The gene calls are TRBV7-2 and TRBJ2-7, with 8 positions matching TRBD2. Germline V gene sequence: CDR1 SGHTA, CDR2 FQGNSA. J gave up 1 base and V 6 bases, and 5 bases lay outside the gene matches. CDR3 length: 14 amino acids. CDR3 loop: CASRPGGGSYEQYF. The CDR3 coding sequence is TGTGCCAGCAGACCCGGGGGGGGGTCCTACGAGCAGTACTTC. Variable domain in full (rest from reference TRBV7-2 and TRBJ2-7): GAGVSQSPSNKVTEKGKDVELRCDPISGHTALYWYRQSLGQGLEFLIYFQGNSAPDKSGLPSDRFSAERTGGSVSTLTIQRTQQEDSAVYLCASRPGGGSYEQYFGPGTRLTVT.

Here the CDR3 reads CASSFNSGNTDTQYF. The CDR3 bases are TGTGCCAGCAGCTTCAATAGCGGGAACACAGATACGCAGTATTTT. This sequence joins TRBV11-3 and TRBJ2-3, with 8 bases aligning to TRBD2. Germline-derived CDR1 and CDR2 are SGHNT and YENEEA. Losses at the gene ends were 3 bases for V and 2 bases for J; bases not matched to a gene: 4. CDR3 length: 15 residues.

This clonotype is medium-sized in the sample. The V and J genes are TRBV7-3 and TRBJ2-7, with D possibly TRBD2 on 6 matching bases. V lost 4 bases, J lost 7 bases, and 20 bases lay in between. CDR3 length: 15 amino acids. Germline CDR1 is SGHTA and CDR2 is FQGTGA. CDR3 in DNA: TGTGCCAGCAGCTCCGGGCGGGACCTACACAATGAGCAGTACTTC. Its protein is CASSSGRDLHNEQYF.

The chain has TRBV5-1 and TRBJ2-2; 7 bases agree with TRBD2. In germline, CDR1 is SGHRS, CDR2 YFSETQ. There are 15 residues in the CDR3. V gave up 4 bases and J gave up 7 bases; unmatched junction bases: 10. The CDR3 is CASSPVRREYGELFF. Written as DNA, the CDR3 is TGCGCCAGCAGCCCCGTGAGGCGGGAGTACGGGGAGCTGTTTTTT.

The table lists this clonotype with many counts. The J gene is TRBJ2-5, the V gene TRBV6-2 or TRBV6-3; D gene unclear. V was pared by 4 bases and J by 3 bases, with 6 bases between. CDR1 and CDR2 from the germline V gene are MNHEY and SVGEGT. This CDR3 has 12 amino acids. The CDR3 is CASSSSEETQYF. The CDR3 DNA reads as TGTGCCAGCAGTTCCTCCGAAGAGACCCAGTACTTC.

The V and J genes are TRBV7-2 and TRBJ2-1; D call uncertain. The tail of the sequence fits TRBJ2-7 better, so the J call may be wrong. There are 14 residues in the CDR3. Germline lookup yields CDR1 SGHTA and CDR2 FQGNSA. The DNA for the CDR3 is TGTGCCAGCAGCTTAGAACTCGTCAGTTACGAGCAGTACTTC. Translating it yields CASSLELVSYEQYF.

This clonotype was seen a few times. The chain joins TRBV7-2 to TRBJ2-1; TRBD2 aligns across 7 bases. V lost 1 base to trimming and J lost 0 bases; unmatched junction nucleotides: 6. Germline V gene data show CDR1 as SGHTA and CDR2 as FQGNSA. The CDR3 runs to 17 residues. The CDR3 is CASSLGGGSPSYNEQFF. CDR3 DNA: TGTGCCAGCAGCTTAGGGGGAGGGTCCCCCTCCTACAATGAGCAGTTCTTC.

J is TRBJ2-1 and V is TRBV28; TRBD2 matches 10 bases. The length of the CDR3 is 19 residues. V lost 5 bases, J lost 9 bases, and 22 bases stayed unmatched. Germline CDR1 is MDHEN and CDR2 is SYDVKM. The CDR3 DNA reads as TGTGCCAGCAGTCTAGGACTAGCGGAAATCAAAAACCTTGGGGTTGAGCAGTTCTTC. It specifies CASSLGLAEIKNLGVEQFF.

CDR3 sequence reads: CASSSTGGPYNEQFF. Written as DNA, the CDR3 is TGTGCCAGCAGCTCGACAGGGGGCCCCTACAATGAGCAGTTCTTC. The J gene is TRBJ2-1, the V gene TRBV7-3; 10 bases are shared with TRBD1. The CDR3 runs 15 residues. J was trimmed by 2 bases and V by 4 bases; bases with no gene match: 2. Per the germline V gene, CDR1 is SGHTA and CDR2 is FQGTGA.

About this clonotype: Since the CDR3 does not end with the conserved phenylalanine or tryptophan, this likely comes from a read error. The DNA is left out, because the CDR3 cannot be placed on it with certainty; the CDR3 is given as TCRdb lists it. CDR3 protein: CASSPTRDKVDEQYFGS. The V call is TRBV7-6, the J call TRBJ2-7; the tabulated D call, TRBD1, remains unverified against the DNA. Inclusive of both ends, the CDR3 amounts to 17 amino acids. Looked up from germline, CDR1 is SGHVS and CDR2 is FNYEAQ.